This T cell receptor (beta chain) was captured in a study of blood T cell repertoires in COVID-19. Study information: T cells, B-cell-depleted T cells, or PBMCs supplied cDNA or gDNA.

Only one count was recorded for this clone. The protocol was immunoSEQ multiplex PCR, while the TCRdb copy is restricted to in-frame clones and leaves out a portion. The sample records under 130,000 clones, roughly 87% being singletons. This CDR3 contains 13 residues. Germline V CDR1 and CDR2: KGHDR, SFDVKD. The V gene lost 3 bases and the J gene lost 5 bases, with 9 bases spanning the gap. Material for sequencing was peripheral blood. The clonotype comes from a man aged 50 to 59 with acute or convalescent COVID-19. The chain uses TRBV24-1 and TRBJ1-1, with D possibly being TRBD1 (5 bases). The DNA of the CDR3 is TGTGCCACCAGTGATGTCGGGGGGACTGAAGCTTTCTTT. Its protein is CATSDVGGTEAFF.